This T cell receptor (beta chain) derives from a study of blood T cell repertoires in COVID-19. Produced via immunoSEQ multiplex PCR; TCRdb's table is partial and in-frame only. Of 100,000 to 120,000 clones listed, about 85% are singletons. CDR3 length equals 12 residues. Trimming removed 8 bases from V and 4 bases from J, with 11 bases in between. Germline loops: CDR1 MGHRA, CDR2 YSYEKL. The TCR was taken from a woman between 55 and 75 years old with COVID-19, enrolled during active disease. J is TRBJ1-2 and V is TRBV4-1; possibly TRBD1 for D (5 bases). Sequenced: peripheral blood. The CDR3 reads CASLGDSYGYTF. The CDR3 DNA follows: TGCGCCAGCCTAGGAGACAGCTATGGCTACACCTTC.